These 26 T cell receptor beta chains were sequenced from one sample in a study of shared clonotypes between healthy human individuals. The naive CD8 population came from CD45RO-negative cells selected for CCR7, without terminally differentiated effector memory CD45RA+ cells. Sequencing was performed with immunoSEQ multiplex PCR; in TCRdb, only in-frame clones are kept and a portion is missing. The sample consists of about 590,000 clones, around 95% of them appearing once. The material sequenced was naive CD8+ T cells sorted from blood. The receptors derive from a woman in her 30s in good health.

The V gene is TRBV9, the J gene TRBJ1-1; TRBD1 agrees at 8 bases. Germline values: CDR1 SGDLS, CDR2 YYNGEE. V was pared by 0 bases and J by 4 bases, with 14 bases of the junction left unmatched. This CDR3 comprises 18 residues. DNA for the CDR3: TGTGCCAGCAGCGTAGGAGGGACAGGTGGGCCCGAGAGCACTGAAGCTTTCTTT. It yields the protein CASSVGGTGGPESTEAFF.

The J gene is TRBJ2-1, the V gene TRBV7-9; 9 positions match TRBD1. The V segment lost 1 base and the J segment 1 base; nucleotides outside the gene matches: 2. The CDR3 has 16 residues. The germline V gene encodes CDR1 SEHNR and CDR2 FQNEAQ (reference sequence). DNA of the CDR3: TGTGCCAGCAGCTTAGGCGGGACAGGGTCCTACAATGAGCAGTTCTTC. Amino acids: CASSLGGTGSYNEQFF.

J is TRBJ2-7 and V is TRBV29-1, with TRBD2 identical over 11 bases. V was clipped by 4 bases and J by 7 bases; unmatched bases: 12. The CDR3 covers 15 residues. Germline V gene data show CDR1 as SQVTM and CDR2 as ANQGSEA. CDR3 loop: CSVASGGSYTREQYF. The CDR3 DNA is TGCAGCGTTGCTAGCGGGGGGTCTTATACGAGGGAGCAGTACTTC.

The sample holds one count of this clone. This chain uses TRBV2 with TRBJ2-7; weak D call: TRBD1 (5 bases). V lost 3 bases to trimming and J lost 3 bases, with 9 bases between them. This CDR3 has 13 amino acids. CDR1 and CDR2 from the germline V gene are SNHLY and FYNNEI. The CDR3 region is CASSDPQGYEQYF. The CDR3 nucleotides are TGTGCCAGCAGTGACCCCCAGGGCTACGAGCAGTACTTC.

Regarding this clone: Other DNA variants within this sample encode the same CDR3. V usage is TRBV19 and J usage is TRBJ2-7; 10 positions agree with TRBD2. Losses at the gene ends were 2 bases for V and 4 bases for J; bases not matched to a gene: 2. This CDR3 is 14 amino acids long. Germline CDR1 is LNHDA and CDR2 is SQIVND (reference sequence). The CDR3 coding sequence is TGTGCCAGTAGTATATTAGCGGGAGGTTACGAGCAGTACTTC. The encoded protein is CASSILAGGYEQYF.

CDR3 loop: CASSFRTVGEQFF. The CDR3 DNA is TGTGCCAGCAGCTTCCGGACTGTCGGTGAGCAGTTCTTC. The chain recombines TRBV11-2 with TRBJ2-1; D is possibly TRBD2 (5 bases). Germline V gives CDR1 SGHAT, CDR2 FQNNGV. The CDR3 is made up of 13 amino acids. V was trimmed by 3 bases and J by 9 bases, leaving 12 bases between them.

V usage is TRBV5-4 and J usage is TRBJ1-1; D perhaps matches TRBD1 (6 bases). The CDR3 has 13 amino acids. V was trimmed by 0 bases and J by 6 bases, leaving 9 bases between them. Germline CDR1 and CDR2: SGHNT and YYREEE (reference sequence). CDR3 in amino acids: CASSLDGGPEAFF. The CDR3 region has the DNA TGTGCCAGCAGCTTGGACGGGGGGCCTGAAGCTTTCTTT. The entire variable domain, with the rest obtained from reference TRBV5-4 and TRBJ1-1, is as follows: ETGVTQSPTHLIKTRGQQVTLRCSSQSGHNTVSWYQQALGQGPQFIFQYYREEENGRGNFPPRFSGLQFPNYSSELNVNALELDDSALYLCASSLDGGPEAFFGQGTRLTVV.

V usage is TRBV7-9 and J usage is TRBJ1-1; no reliable D call. The CDR3 runs to 14 residues. The V and J ends lost 7 bases and 5 bases respectively, with 17 bases between them. Germline CDR1 SEHNR, CDR2 FQNEAQ (reference sequence). The CDR3 nucleotides are TGTGCCAGCACCCCCGGGCCCCAAGGGACTGAAGCTTTCTTT. Amino acids: CASTPGPQGTEAFF.

The chain is built from TRBV6-6 and TRBJ2-7; D uncertain. V was clipped by 0 bases and J by 0 bases, with 6 bases between them. Germline CDR1 reads MNHNY; CDR2 reads SVGAGI (reference sequence). This CDR3 contains 14 residues. DNA of the CDR3: TGTGCCAGCAGTTACTCAGGCCTCTCCTACGAGCAGTACTTC. Encoded protein: CASSYSGLSYEQYF.

This chain connects TRBV27 to TRBJ1-5; 7 bases agree with TRBD1. Germline V gives CDR1 MNHEY, CDR2 SMNVEV (reference sequence). CDR3 length equals 13 residues. J gave up 4 bases and V 10 bases, and 7 bases lay outside the gene matches. The CDR3 loop is CATKTGMNQPQHF. The DNA for the CDR3 is TGTGCCACCAAGACAGGGATGAATCAGCCCCAGCATTTT.

This chain joins TRBV27 and TRBJ2-3, with TRBD2 identical over 7 bases. J lost 8 bases, V lost 7 bases, and 6 bases had no gene match. The V gene's germline CDR1 is MNHEY and CDR2 SMNVEV (reference sequence). This CDR3 is 12 amino acids long. CDR3 sequence reads: CASTSTSSTQYF. CDR3 sequence (DNA): TGTGCCAGCACCTCGACTAGCTCTACGCAGTATTTT.

The chain combines TRBV7-3 with TRBJ1-1, with D unclear. This CDR3 has 14 residues. V lost 3 bases to trimming and J lost 0 bases, with 8 bases between them. Germline CDR1 reads SGHTA; CDR2 reads FQGTGA. DNA for the CDR3: TGTGCCAGCAGCTTGGACGGATTGAACACTGAAGCTTTCTTT. This gives the protein CASSLDGLNTEAFF.

The chain combines TRBV6-1 with TRBJ2-2; TRBD1 matches 9 bases. The CDR3 runs 16 residues. Losses at the gene ends were 3 bases for V and 1 base for J; bases not matched to a gene: 3. Germline-derived CDR1 and CDR2 are MNHNS and SASEGT. CDR3 loop: CASSDRTGENTGELFF. The CDR3 region has the DNA TGTGCCAGCAGTGACCGGACAGGGGAGAACACCGGGGAGCTGTTTTTT.

The V and J genes are TRBV28 and TRBJ2-5; 14 bases fit TRBD2. V shed 6 bases, J shed 2 bases, and the junction held 8 bases outside the gene matches. Germline V gives CDR1 MDHEN, CDR2 SYDVKM. This CDR3 is 17 amino acids long. The CDR3 protein is CASSRPTSGGVQETQYF. In nucleotides, the CDR3 is TGTGCCAGCAGCCGACCGACTAGCGGGGGGGTTCAAGAGACCCAGTACTTC.

Points on this clone: The sample carries other DNA sequences with the same CDR3. The chain is built from TRBV27 and TRBJ2-7; the D gene is possibly TRBD2 (6 bases). This CDR3 has 11 residues. Trimming stripped 3 bases from V and 7 bases from J, with 7 bases between. Germline lookup yields CDR1 MNHEY and CDR2 SMNVEV (reference sequence). The CDR3 sequence: CASSFGGEQYF. The CDR3 DNA reads as TGTGCCAGCAGTTTCGGAGGGGAGCAGTACTTC.

The chain joins TRBV7-9 to TRBJ2-5, with 9 bases identical to TRBD1. Per germline, CDR1 SEHNR and CDR2 FQNEAQ (reference sequence). CDR3 length equals 15 residues. With V trimmed by 5 bases and J by 4 bases, 8 bases remained unmatched. The CDR3 region is CASSPTLDRGETQYF. CDR3 nucleotides: TGTGCCAGCAGCCCCACTCTGGACAGGGGAGAGACCCAGTACTTC.

This chain joins TRBV13 and TRBJ1-2, with no clear D. The CDR3 spans 15 residues. Germline V gene data show CDR1 as PRHDT and CDR2 as FYEKMQ (reference sequence). Deletions cut 0 bases from V and 8 bases from J, with 16 bases between. This CDR3 reads CASSLGHSYTEGYTF. CDR3 nucleotide sequence: TGTGCCAGCAGCTTAGGCCATTCCTACACGGAAGGCTACACCTTC. Variable domain in full (rest from reference TRBV13 and TRBJ1-2): AAGVIQSPRHLIKEKRETATLKCYPIPRHDTVYWYQQGPGQDPQFLISFYEKMQSDKGSIPDRFSAQQFSDYHSELNMSSLELGDSALYFCASSLGHSYTEGYTFGSGTRLTVV.

The genes are TRBV9 and TRBJ1-2; D gene ambiguous. The CDR3 contains 14 residues. From germline, CDR1 is SGDLS and CDR2 YYNGEE. With 0 bases removed from V and 3 bases from J, the gap between germline ends came to 9 bases. The CDR3 loop reads CASSVGNRHYGYTF. CDR3 nucleotides: TGTGCCAGCAGCGTAGGTAACCGCCACTATGGCTACACCTTC.

V usage is TRBV6-5 and J usage is TRBJ1-4; D unresolved. Trimming took 4 bases from V and 8 from J, leaving 20 bases between them. CDR1 and CDR2 (germline): MNHEY, SVGAGI. The CDR3 totals 16 residues. The CDR3 nucleotides read TGTGCCAGCAGTTCCCACGAGGAACGCATCGGGGAAAAACTGTTTTTT. Protein product: CASSSHEERIGEKLFF.

This clone is a singleton in its sample. This chain connects TRBV9 to TRBJ1-1; D is ambiguous. Germline lookup yields CDR1 SGDLS and CDR2 YYNGEE. The CDR3 covers 15 residues. V lost 0 bases and J 0 bases, leaving 9 bases between the germline ends. The CDR3 DNA reads TGTGCCAGCAGCGTAGGAGGCAGCATGAACACTGAAGCTTTCTTT. This sequence encodes CASSVGGSMNTEAFF.

This chain connects TRBV27 to TRBJ1-2, with D unclear. CDR3 length: 14 amino acids. The ends were cut back, 6 bases at V and 2 bases at J, with 13 bases in the middle. The germline V gene has CDR1 MNHEY and CDR2 SMNVEV (reference sequence). CDR3 sequence: CASRIGGSNYGYTF. The CDR3 DNA is TGTGCCAGCAGAATCGGAGGGTCGAACTATGGCTACACCTTC.

This sequence joins TRBV7-6 and TRBJ2-1; 8 bases are a match to TRBD2. CDR3 length: 17 residues. Trimming took 2 bases from V and 3 from J; bases not matched to a gene: 9. Germline CDR1 and CDR2: SGHVS and FNYEAQ. CDR3 region: CASSLSGLAGLYNEQFF. CDR3 nucleotides: TGTGCCAGCAGCTTAAGCGGGCTAGCGGGCCTCTACAATGAGCAGTTCTTC.

The chain is built from TRBV28 and TRBJ2-3, with 11 bases that match TRBD2. V lost 5 bases, J lost 4 bases, and 8 bases stayed unmatched. The CDR3 consists of 16 residues. Germline V gene data show CDR1 as MDHEN and CDR2 as SYDVKM. As DNA, the CDR3 is TGTGCCAGCAGTCCCGGGACTAGCGGCTCAGCAGATACGCAGTATTTT. This sequence encodes CASSPGTSGSADTQYF.

The chain combines TRBV15 with TRBJ1-4; maybe TRBD1 (5 bases). Germline-derived CDR1 and CDR2 are LNHNV and YYDKDF (reference sequence). The CDR3 length is 13 residues. V was cut by 5 bases and J by 8 bases, with 12 bases left in between. DNA of the CDR3: TGTGCCACCAGCCCGGAGGGGAGCGAAAAACTGTTTTTT. Protein: CATSPEGSEKLFF.

V is TRBV12-2 and J is TRBJ1-1; TRBD1, the D gene given by the table, was not confirmed from the DNA. TRBV12-2 is marked as a pseudogene. This CDR3 is built from 14 residues. CDR3 residues: CASRNFRDTKEAFF. As DNA, the CDR3 is TGTGCAAGTCGCAACTTCCGGGACACCAAAGAAGCTTTCTTT.

This chain joins TRBV27 and TRBJ2-4; a weak D match, TRBD1 (6 bases). This CDR3 region has 14 residues. CDR1 and CDR2 (germline): MNHEY, SMNVEV (reference sequence). Trimming left V 7 bases short and J 5 bases short, with 15 bases between. CDR3 loop: CASIYRGLQNIQYF. CDR3 coding DNA: TGTGCCAGCATCTATAGGGGGTTGCAAAACATTCAGTACTTC.